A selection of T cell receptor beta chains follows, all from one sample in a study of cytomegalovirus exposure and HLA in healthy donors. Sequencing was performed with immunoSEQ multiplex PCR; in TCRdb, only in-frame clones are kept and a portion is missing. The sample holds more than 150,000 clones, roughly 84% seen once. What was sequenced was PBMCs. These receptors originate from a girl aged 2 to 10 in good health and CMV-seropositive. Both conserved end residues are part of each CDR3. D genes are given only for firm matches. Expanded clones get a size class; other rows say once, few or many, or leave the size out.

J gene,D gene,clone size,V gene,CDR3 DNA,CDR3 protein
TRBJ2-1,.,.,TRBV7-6,TGTGCCAGCAGCTTAGACCGGGTTCCCAACAATGAGCAGTTCTTC,CASSLDRVPNNEQFF
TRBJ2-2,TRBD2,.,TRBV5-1,TGCGCCAGCAGCCTTGGGAGGGCGGACACCGGGGAGCTGTTTTTT,CASSLGRADTGELFF
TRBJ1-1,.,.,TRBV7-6,TGTGCCAGCAGCAGTAGGGGGGGGACTGAAGCTTTCTTT,CASSSRGGTEAFF
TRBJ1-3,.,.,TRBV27,TGTGCCAGCAGTTTATCCGGTTTTTCAGGAAACACCATATATTTT,CASSLSGFSGNTIYF
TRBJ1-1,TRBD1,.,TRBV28,TGTGCCAGCAGTTTAGGGACAGGGAGTACTGAAGCTTTCTTT,CASSLGTGSTEAFF
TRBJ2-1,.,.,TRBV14,TGTGCCAGCAGCCAAGATAGCGTCTCCTACAATGAGCAGTTCTTC,CASSQDSVSYNEQFF
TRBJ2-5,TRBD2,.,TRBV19,TGTGCCAGTAGTATTACGGCTAGCGGGATTTTAGAGACCCAGTACTTC,CASSITASGILETQYF
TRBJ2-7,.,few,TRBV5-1,TGCGCCAGCAGCTTGTTCTGGAGCTCCTACGAGCAGTACTTC,CASSLFWSSYEQYF
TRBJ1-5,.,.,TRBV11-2,TGTGCCAGCAGCCCGGGGAGATGGGGTATTCGGGATCAGCCCCAGCATTTT,CASSPGRWGIRDQPQHF
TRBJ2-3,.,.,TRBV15,TGTGCCACCAAGACGGAGGAAACTAGCACAGATACGCAGTATTTT,CATKTEETSTDTQYF
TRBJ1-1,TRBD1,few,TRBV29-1,TGCAGCGTTAGCACAGGGGGCAACACTGAAGCTTTCTTT,CSVSTGGNTEAFF
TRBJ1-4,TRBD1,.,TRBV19,TGTGCCACGGAGGACAGGAGTGGTAATGAAAAACTGTTTTTT,CATEDRSGNEKLFF
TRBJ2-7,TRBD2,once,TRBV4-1,TGCGCCAGCAGCCAAGGGGGACTAGCAGTCAACGAGCAGTACTTC,CASSQGGLAVNEQYF
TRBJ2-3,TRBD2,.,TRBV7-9,TGTGCCAGCAGCCCCGACGGGGGGGATACGCAGTATTTT,CASSPDGGDTQYF
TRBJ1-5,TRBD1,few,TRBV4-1,TGCGCCAGCAGCCAAGATCGGACAGGGGGTTCCTATAGCAATCAGCCCCAGCATTTT,CASSQDRTGGSYSNQPQHF
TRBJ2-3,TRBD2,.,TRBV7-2,TGTGCCAGCAGCTCCCGGAGCGGGAGTGGGGATACGCAGTATTTT,CASSSRSGSGDTQYF
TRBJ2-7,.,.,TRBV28,TGTGCCAGCAGTTTGGACATCGCCTACGAGCAGTACTTC,CASSLDIAYEQYF
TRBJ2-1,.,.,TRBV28,TGTGCCAGCAGTTTCAGTGGTAATGAGCAGTTCTTC,CASSFSGNEQFF
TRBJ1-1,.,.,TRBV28,TGTGCCAGCAGGTGGGGGGGCCGGAACACTGAAGCTTTCTTT,CASRWGGRNTEAFF
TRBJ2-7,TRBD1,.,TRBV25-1,TGTGCCAGTGCTACGCGGGACAGGGGATTCAACGAGCAGTACTTC,CASATRDRGFNEQYF
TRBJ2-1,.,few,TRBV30,TGTGCCTGGAGTGTACTAGCCCGAAGGAATGAGCAGTTCTTC,CAWSVLARRNEQFF
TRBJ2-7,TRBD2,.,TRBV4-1,TGCGCCAGCAGCCAAGATAGCGGGGGTAGCGCCTACGAGCAGTACTTC,CASSQDSGGSAYEQYF
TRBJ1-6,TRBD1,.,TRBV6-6,TGTGCCAGCACCCGACAGGGAGAGGGCTATAATTCACCCCTCCACTTT,CASTRQGEGYNSPLHF
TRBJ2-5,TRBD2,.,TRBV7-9,TGTGCCAGCAGCTTATCTAGCGGAGAGACCCAGTACTTC,CASSLSSGETQYF
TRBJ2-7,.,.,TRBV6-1,TGTGCCAGCAGTTCAGATTGGAGGTCCTACGAGCAGTACTTC,CASSSDWRSYEQYF
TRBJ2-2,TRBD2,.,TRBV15,TGTGCCACCAGCAGAGATAGAAGGGTTTTCCCCAAAACTAGCGTAACCGGGGAGCTGTTTTTT,CATSRDRRVFPKTSVTGELFF
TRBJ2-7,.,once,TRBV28,TGTGCCAGCAGTTTATTAGGGACGGGAAGGAGGGACGAGCAGTACTTC,CASSLLGTGRRDEQYF
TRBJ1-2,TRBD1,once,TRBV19,TGTGAACGAATAGGACAGGGAAAGACCCATAGACCCCGGAACTATGGCTACACCTTC,CERIGQGKTHRPRNYGYTF
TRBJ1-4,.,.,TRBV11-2,TGTGCCAGCAGCTCCTTACTCGGGGAAGGAGAAAAACTGTTTTTT,CASSSLLGEGEKLFF
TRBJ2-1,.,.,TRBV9,TGTGCCGCCTCTGGACTTTATCACAATGAGCAGTTCTTC,CAASGLYHNEQFF
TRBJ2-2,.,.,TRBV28,TGTGCCAGCAGTTCAGTTATCACCGGGGAGCTGTTTTTT,CASSSVITGELFF
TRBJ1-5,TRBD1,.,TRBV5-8,TGTGCCAGCAGCGGATCGGGGACAGGGGGAAATCAGCCCCAGCATTTT,CASSGSGTGGNQPQHF
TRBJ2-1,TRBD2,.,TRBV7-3,TGTGCCAGCAGCCTCGGGACTAGCGGGGAAAGCTCCTACAATGAGCAGTTCTTC,CASSLGTSGESSYNEQFF
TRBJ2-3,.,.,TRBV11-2,TGTGCCAGCAGCTTTCGGGGGGCTGGGACAGATACGCAGTATTTT,CASSFRGAGTDTQYF
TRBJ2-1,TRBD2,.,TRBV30,TGTGCCTGGAGGGGACTAGCGGGAGAGTTTAATGAGCAGTTCTTC,CAWRGLAGEFNEQFF
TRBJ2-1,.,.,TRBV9,TGTGCCAGCAGCGTAGCCGCGGCGAGCTCCTACAATGAGCAGTTCTTC,CASSVAAASSYNEQFF
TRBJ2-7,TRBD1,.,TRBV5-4,TGTGCCAGCAGCCAGGGACAGGCCTACGAGCAGTACTTC,CASSQGQAYEQYF
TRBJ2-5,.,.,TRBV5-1,TGCGCCAGCAGCTCAGGGACTTATCAAGAGACCCAGTACTTC,CASSSGTYQETQYF
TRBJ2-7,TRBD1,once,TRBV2,TGTGCCAGCAGTCCCCCGGACAGGGGCCTCGAGCAGTACTTC,CASSPPDRGLEQYF
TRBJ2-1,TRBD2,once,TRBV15,TGTGCCACCAGCACCTTAGCGGGAGGGTTTAGTGAGCAGTTCTTC,CATSTLAGGFSEQFF
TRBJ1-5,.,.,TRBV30,TGTGCCTGGAGTGTACTCTTATCGGGACAGCCCCAGCATTTT,CAWSVLLSGQPQHF
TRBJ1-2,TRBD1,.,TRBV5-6,TGTGCCAGCAGCTTGGACAGGGGTTTGGGTGGCTACACCTTC,CASSLDRGLGGYTF
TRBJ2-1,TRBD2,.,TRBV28,TGTGCCAGCAGTTTCCCTTCGCAGCGGGAGGGGTTCAACAATGAGCAGTTCTTC,CASSFPSQREGFNNEQFF
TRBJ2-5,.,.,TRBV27,TGTGCCAGCGCGCGTGGGGGGGAGACCCAGTACTTC,CASARGGETQYF
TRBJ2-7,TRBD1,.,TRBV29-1,TGCAGCACCTGCCCCGGGACAGATTTTACGGGCGAGCAGTACTTC,CSTCPGTDFTGEQYF
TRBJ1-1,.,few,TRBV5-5,TGTGCCAGCAGCTGGGCCCTCAACACTGAAGCTTTCTTT,CASSWALNTEAFF
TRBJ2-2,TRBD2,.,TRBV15,TGTGCCACCAGCCCACGAACTCACCCGGGACTAGCGGGAGGGCAGGTGGTCACCGGGGAGCTGTTTTTT,CATSPRTHPGLAGGQVVTGELFF
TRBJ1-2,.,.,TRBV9,TGTGCCAGCAGCGCGCGGACAGCTAACTATGGCTACACCTTC,CASSARTANYGYTF
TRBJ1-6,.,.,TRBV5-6,TGTGCCAGCAGCTTGGCAGGGGAGGGTTCACCCCTCCACTTT,CASSLAGEGSPLHF
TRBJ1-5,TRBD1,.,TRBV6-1,TGTGCCAGCAGTGACACCTACAGGGGCGCGGGTCAGCCCCAGCATTTT,CASSDTYRGAGQPQHF
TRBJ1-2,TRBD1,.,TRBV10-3,TGTGCCATCAGCCTCGACAGGGTGGATGGCTACACCTTC,CAISLDRVDGYTF